The sequence of this T cell receptor beta chain was determined in a study of blood T cell repertoires in COVID-19. Data came from immunoSEQ multiplex PCR; TCRdb stores just in-frame clones and leaves some out. Among fewer than 250,000 clones listed, 80% were seen once. Germline trimming cut 0 bases from V and 4 bases from J; bases unmatched to any gene: 3. Germline values: CDR1 SNHLY, CDR2 FYNNEI. The CDR3 is made up of 15 amino acids. This clone showed up just a few times. Sequencing used peripheral blood. The chain uses TRBV2 and TRBJ2-1, with 7 bases identical to TRBD1. The sequence came from a man between 60 and 75 years old with acute or convalescent COVID-19. CDR3 in amino acids: CASSEARDSYNEQFF. For the CDR3, the DNA is TGTGCCAGCAGTGAAGCGAGGGACAGTTACAATGAGCAGTTCTTC.